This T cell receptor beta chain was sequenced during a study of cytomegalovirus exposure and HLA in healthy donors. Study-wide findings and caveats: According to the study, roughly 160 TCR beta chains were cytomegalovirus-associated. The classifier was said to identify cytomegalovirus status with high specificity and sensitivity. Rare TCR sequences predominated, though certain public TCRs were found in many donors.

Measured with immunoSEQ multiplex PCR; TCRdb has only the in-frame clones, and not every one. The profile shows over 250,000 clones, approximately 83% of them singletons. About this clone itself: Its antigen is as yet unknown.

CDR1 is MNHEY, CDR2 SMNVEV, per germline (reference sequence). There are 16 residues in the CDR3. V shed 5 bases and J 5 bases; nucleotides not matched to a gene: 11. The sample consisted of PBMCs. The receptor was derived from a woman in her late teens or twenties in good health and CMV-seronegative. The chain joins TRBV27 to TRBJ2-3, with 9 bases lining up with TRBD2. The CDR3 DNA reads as TGTGCCAGCAGTCCCCATCCGCGCGGGGGGGAAGATACGCAGTATTTT. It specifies CASSPHPRGGEDTQYF.